This T cell receptor (beta chain) was captured by sequencing in a study of Ad26.COV2.S vaccination and SARS-CoV-2 variants. Libraries were prepared by immunoSEQ multiplex PCR; TCRdb keeps only in-frame clonotypes and omits some of them. The sample carries hundreds of thousands of clones, around 89% recorded once. Trimming pared 3 bases from V and 0 bases from J, leaving 8 bases between. From germline, CDR1 is ENHRY and CDR2 SYGVKD. The CDR3 loop spans 15 amino acids. The treatment: approximately 18 received Ad26.COV2.S at low or high dose, single or two shots; about 5 received placebo; per-sample allocation not given. It was on day 63 after the first vaccine or placebo injection that samples were taken.

This TCR came from a person aged 18-65 years who received the Ad26.COV2.S COVID-19 vaccine or a placebo. Sequenced material: peripheral blood, taken in a trial of Ad26.COV2.S vaccine versus placebo. The chain carries TRBV10-3 and TRBJ2-2; tentatively, D is TRBD1 (5 bases). CDR3 sequence: CAISDAGTNTGELFF. CDR3 sequence (DNA): TGTGCCATCAGTGACGCAGGGACGAACACCGGGGAGCTGTTTTTT.